This passage covers 9 T cell receptor beta chains from one sample sequenced in a study of Ad26.COV2.S vaccination and SARS-CoV-2 variants (dated by TCRdb to 2020 to 2023). Reading the label with the study, this specimen's treatment or condition is: approximately 18 received Ad26.COV2.S at low or high dose, single or two shots; 5 received placebo; per-sample allocation not given. Repertoires of vaccine and placebo recipients were sequenced from samples collected on day 63 after the first injection. The library was produced with the immunoSEQ multiplex PCR assay. Drawn from immuneACCESS, this table holds only the in-frame rearrangements with V and J called that TCRdb kept. Clones are partly lost; checked studies trace under half to an unresolved V gene and leave the rest unexplained. The sample data list roughly 680,000 clones, and 89% of these were observed just once. The ten top clones hold approximately 1.5% of the sample.

Source: peripheral blood, taken in a trial of Ad26.COV2.S vaccine versus placebo. The receptors were sampled from a person aged 18-65 years who received the Ad26.COV2.S COVID-19 vaccine or a placebo.

This chain connects TRBV7-3 to TRBJ2-3; no definite D call. Germline V gene sequence: CDR1 SGHTA, CDR2 FQGTGA. Trimming removed 2 bases from V and 1 base from J, with 10 bases in between. This CDR3 is 15 amino acids long. The CDR3 spells CASSLGWVGTDTQYF. As DNA, the CDR3 is TGTGCCAGCAGCTTAGGATGGGTAGGCACAGATACGCAGTATTTT.

The V call is TRBV5-6, the J call TRBJ1-2; a weak D match, TRBD1 (6 bases). The CDR3 is 16 amino acids. Germline assignment: CDR1 SGHDT and CDR2 YYEEEE. V lost 3 bases and J 6 bases, leaving 21 bases between the germline ends. The CDR3 DNA sequence: TGTGCCAGCAGCTCTGGACAGCTACTAAACTGGGATGGCTACACCTTC. This gives the protein CASSSGQLLNWDGYTF.

The chain recombines TRBV5-1 with TRBJ2-5; 8 bases line up with TRBD2. Unmatched junction bases numbered 4, after V lost 4 bases and J lost 5 bases. The CDR3 is 13 residues long. Germline CDR1 reads SGHRS; CDR2 reads YFSETQ. CDR3 sequence (DNA): TGCGCCAGCAGCAGCGGGAGTGGGGAGACCCAGTACTTC. It encodes CASSSGSGETQYF.

The gene calls are TRBV24-1 and TRBJ2-3; D may be TRBD2 (6 bases). There are 16 residues in the CDR3. V lost 2 bases and J 6 bases, leaving 17 bases between the germline ends. Looked up from germline, CDR1 is KGHDR and CDR2 is SFDVKD. The DNA of the CDR3 is TGTGCCACCAGTGATTATGGCCCTTGGAGGGCCGATACGCAGTATTTT. This translates into CATSDYGPWRADTQYF.

V and J are TRBV5-1 and TRBJ2-7, with 11 positions matching TRBD2. The length of the CDR3 is 15 residues. Per germline, CDR1 SGHRS and CDR2 YFSETQ. The V gene end was trimmed by 4 bases and the J gene end by 2 bases; junction bases not matched to a gene: 5. CDR3 nucleotide sequence: TGCGCCAGCAGCCTGGGGACTAGCGGCACCTACGAGCAGTACTTC. Translation gives CASSLGTSGTYEQYF.

This clone appeared once. An end of the junction does not agree with germline; a read error may underlie this. The rearrangement uses TRBV7-2 and TRBJ2-6; TRBD1 matches at 9 bases. Germline V gives CDR1 SGHTA, CDR2 FQGNSA. The CDR3 has 17 amino acids. As DNA, the CDR3 is TGTGCCAGCAGAAATGACAGGGGGGGCTCTAGGGCCAACGTCCTGACTTTC. Residues: CASRNDRGGSRANVLTF.

The V and J genes are TRBV18 and TRBJ2-3; 11 positions agree with TRBD1. This CDR3 comprises 16 residues. In germline, CDR1 is KGHSH, CDR2 LQKENI. V was pared by 3 bases and J by 4 bases, with 6 bases of the junction left unmatched. The CDR3 sequence is CASSPGQGVAADTQYF. DNA for the CDR3: TGTGCCAGCTCACCGGGACAGGGGGTCGCGGCAGATACGCAGTATTTT.

The genes are TRBV30 and TRBJ1-1; D might be TRBD1 (5 bases). There are 13 residues in the CDR3. Germline V gene lookup returns CDR1 GTSNPN and CDR2 SVGIG (reference sequence). Between the trimmed V and J ends, which lost 0 bases and 7 bases, there was a span of 12 bases. In DNA, the CDR3 is TGTGCCTGGAGTGTAAGCAGGGACCTTGAAGCTTTCTTT. Residues: CAWSVSRDLEAFF. Combining the CDR3 with reference TRBV30 and TRBJ1-1 gives the whole variable domain SQTIHQWPATLVQPVGSPLSLECTVEGTSNPNLYWYRQAAGRGLQLLFYSVGIGQISSEVPQNLSASRPQDRQFILSSKKLLLSDSGFYLCAWSVSRDLEAFFGQGTRLTVV.

This clone was detected only a few times. This chain uses TRBV4-3 with TRBJ1-1; D is possibly TRBD1 (6 bases). V was cut by 0 bases and J by 5 bases, with 7 bases left in between. Germline V CDR1 and CDR2: LGHNA, YSLEER. This CDR3 is 13 amino acids long. Here the CDR3 DNA reads TGCGCCAGCAGCCAAGAGGGGGCAACTGAAGCTTTCTTT. Its protein product is CASSQEGATEAFF.